This T cell receptor (beta chain) was sequenced during a study of vaccination effects on CD4 cells after COVID-19. The V gene's germline CDR1 is SGHTA and CDR2 FQGNSA. The CDR3 has 15 amino acids. Trimming removed 5 bases at V and 3 bases at J, with 11 bases between. On this clone itself: The antigen is undetermined.

Upon completion of more than 9 days in culture, CD4+ T cells were isolated. Vaccinated recipients, who were negative for nucleocapsid antibodies, had no history of SARS-CoV-2 infection. The authors exchanged half the medium for IL-2 medium on days 3 and 7. Clones were read by immunoSEQ multiplex PCR, and TCRdb kept only the in-frame ones, dropping some. The table lists 70,000 to 85,000 clones, roughly four fifths of them singletons. The sequenced sample was CD4+ T cells from PBMCs cultured without peptide, obtained before COVID-19 vaccination. The V gene is TRBV7-2, the J gene TRBJ1-6; D uncertain. This clonotype was obtained from a human donor who received a COVID-19 vaccine. CDR3 amino acids: CASSAGEGYNSPLHF. The CDR3 nucleotides are TGTGCCAGCAGCGCTGGGGAAGGCTATAATTCACCCCTCCACTTT.